Each of the 8 T cell receptor beta chains below was sequenced from the same sample in a study of Graves' ophthalmopathy and Graves' hyperthyroidism. Amplification targeted the TCR beta CDR3 regions, with RNA transcripts as the source material. The authors performed first-round RT-PCR with HTBI primers and then a second-round multiplex PCR. One entry per CDR3 protein, called by TCRdb with MiXCR from the multiplex PCR reads. Of 1 million to 1.3 million distinct CDR3 sequences listed, around a third were seen once; the top ten hold roughly 11%. Sequencing was done on a sample of peripheral blood or thyroid tissue (not recorded which). The receptors were sampled from an adult man with Graves' hyperthyroidism.

On this clonotype itself: A read error is possible here, since a much larger clone lies one base away. The gene calls are TRBV9 and TRBJ1-2; D perhaps matches TRBD1 (6 bases). V lost 3 bases and J lost 2, with 17 bases in between. The CDR3 totals 16 residues. Germline assignment: CDR1 SGDLS and CDR2 YYNGEE. The CDR3 protein is CASSDSVGGQNYGYTF. CDR3 sequence (DNA): TGTGCCAGCAGCGACTCGGTCGGGGGGCAGAACTATGGCTACACCTTC.

This clonotype was detected many times. The chain is built from TRBV27 and TRBJ2-7, with TRBD1 as a possible D gene (5 bases). The CDR3 is 13 residues long. Germline V lookup: CDR1 MNHEY, CDR2 SMNVEV (reference sequence). Trimming left V 9 bases short and J 1 base short, with 13 bases between. The CDR3 DNA is TGTGCCAGTAGCCTCAGGGCATCCTACGAGCAGTACTTC. Protein product: CASSLRASYEQYF.

The chain joins TRBV10-3 to TRBJ1-1; 10 nucleotides match TRBD1. With 6 bases clipped from V and 4 bases from J, the junction kept 5 bases outside the gene matches. Germline-derived CDR1 and CDR2 are ENHRY and SYGVKD. This CDR3 has 14 amino acids. CDR3 sequence (DNA): TGTGCCATCAGGATGGGACAGGGGACCACTGAAGCTTTCTTT. Translated: CAIRMGQGTTEAFF.

This clonotype was detected ten times or more. CDR3 bases: TGTGCCAGCAGTTTAGGAGGGGCCCACTATGGCTACACCTTC. Amino acid sequence: CASSLGGAHYGYTF. The gene calls are TRBV12-3 or TRBV12-4 and TRBJ1-2; tentatively, D is TRBD1 (5 bases). Between the trimmed V and J ends, which lost 1 base and 3 bases, there was a span of 9 bases. The CDR3 contains 14 residues.

The gene calls are TRBV12-3 or TRBV12-4 and TRBJ1-3; D remains unclear. The ends were cut back, 6 bases at V and 0 bases at J, with 9 bases in the middle. The CDR3 consists of 14 residues. CDR3 DNA: TGTGCCAGCAGCGACACCTACTCTGGAAACACCATATATTTT. This sequence encodes CASSDTYSGNTIYF.

Regarding this clonotype: One end of the junction fails to match germline, which may point to a read error. The V call is TRBV7-2, the J call TRBJ2-7; D is unresolved. Per germline, CDR1 SGHTA and CDR2 FQGNSA. The CDR3 is made up of 9 amino acids. The CDR3 region is CAGSPVQYF. CDR3 bases: TGTGCCGGCAGCCCCGTGCAGTACTTC.

The chain's CDR3 is CASSLAQRTGELFF. The DNA for the CDR3 is TGTGCCAGCAGCCTCGCCCAACGCACCGGGGAGCTGTTTTTT. The rearrangement uses TRBV7-2 and TRBJ2-2; no reliable D call. The germline gives CDR1 SGHTA, CDR2 FQGNSA. The CDR3 has 14 amino acids. V gave up 5 bases and J gave up 4 bases, with 11 bases separating them.

This clonotype has a count of ten or more. It is likely a read error, because the conserved phenylalanine at the end of the CDR3 is missing. The limits of the CDR3 on the DNA are not certain, so only TCRdb's listed CDR3 is given. The CDR3 loop is CASGKTVY. The rearrangement links TRBV6-6 to TRBJ1-4. The germline gives CDR1 MNHNY, CDR2 SVGAGI (reference sequence). The CDR3 has 8 amino acids, counting both end residues.